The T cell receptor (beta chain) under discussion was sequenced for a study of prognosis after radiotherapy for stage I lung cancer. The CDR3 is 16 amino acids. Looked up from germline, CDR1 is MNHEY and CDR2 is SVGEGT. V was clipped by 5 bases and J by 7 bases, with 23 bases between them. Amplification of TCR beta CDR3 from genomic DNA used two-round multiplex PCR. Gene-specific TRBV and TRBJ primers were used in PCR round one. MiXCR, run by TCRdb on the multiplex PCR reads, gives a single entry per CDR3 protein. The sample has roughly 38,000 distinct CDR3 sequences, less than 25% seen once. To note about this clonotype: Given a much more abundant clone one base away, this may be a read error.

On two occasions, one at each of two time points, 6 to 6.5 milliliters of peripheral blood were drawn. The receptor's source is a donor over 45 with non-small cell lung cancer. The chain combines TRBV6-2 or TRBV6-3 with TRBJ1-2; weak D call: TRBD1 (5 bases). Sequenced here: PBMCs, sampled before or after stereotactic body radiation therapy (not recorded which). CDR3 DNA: TGTGCCAGCAGTGAATTTTTGGCAGGCTCTAGGGGTGGCTACACCTTC. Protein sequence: CASSEFLAGSRGGYTF.